The source of this T cell receptor beta chain is a study of OX40 agonist ivuxolimab in advanced cancers. About the research overall: Patients received intravenous ivuxolimab every 2 weeks at 0.01 to 10 mg/kg. Eligibility admitted prior anti-PD-1, anti-PD-L1 or anti-CTLA-4 therapy; 35% to 40% had some. Three patients got partial responses; one had hepatocellular carcinoma and two had cutaneous melanoma.

Assay used: immunoSEQ multiplex PCR; TCRdb lists only in-frame clones, some missing. Among 7,000 to 9,500 clones listed, about 90% were seen once. Systemic immunosuppression or a history of autoimmune disease excluded patients. Trimming removed 7 bases from V and 0 bases from J, with 15 bases in between. Germline loops: CDR1 MDHEN, CDR2 SYDVKM. There are 15 residues in the CDR3. V usage is TRBV28 and J usage is TRBJ1-1; no clear D. The sequences come from CD4+ or CD8+ T cells sorted from blood, collected in a trial of the OX40 agonist ivuxolimab. This TCR was recovered from an adult with an advanced solid tumor such as melanoma, head and neck, liver or kidney cancer. CDR3 sequence: CASTPREGVNTEAFF. In DNA form, the CDR3 reads TGTGCCAGCACCCCGCGGGAGGGCGTGAACACTGAAGCTTTCTTT.